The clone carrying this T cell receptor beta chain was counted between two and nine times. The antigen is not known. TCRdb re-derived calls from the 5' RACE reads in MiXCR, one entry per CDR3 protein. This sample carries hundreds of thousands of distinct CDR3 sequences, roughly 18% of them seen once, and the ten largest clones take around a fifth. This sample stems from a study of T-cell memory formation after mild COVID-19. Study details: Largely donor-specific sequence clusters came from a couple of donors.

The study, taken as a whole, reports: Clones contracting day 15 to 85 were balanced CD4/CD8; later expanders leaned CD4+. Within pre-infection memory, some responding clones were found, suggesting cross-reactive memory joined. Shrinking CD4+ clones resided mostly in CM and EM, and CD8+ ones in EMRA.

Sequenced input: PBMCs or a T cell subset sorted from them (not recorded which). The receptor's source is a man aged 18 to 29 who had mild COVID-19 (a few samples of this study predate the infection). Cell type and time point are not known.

CDR3 nucleotides: TGTGCCAGCAGCTTAGGGCTTGTACGGCTAGCGGGGAGAAGCACAGATACGCAGTATTTT. Translation gives CASSLGLVRLAGRSTDTQYF. This chain joins TRBV7-9 and TRBJ2-3; 9 nucleotides line up with TRBD2. Trimming cost V 1 base and J 0 bases; bases outside gene matches: 14. Germline V gives CDR1 SEHNR, CDR2 FQNEAQ (reference sequence). This CDR3 is 20 amino acids long.